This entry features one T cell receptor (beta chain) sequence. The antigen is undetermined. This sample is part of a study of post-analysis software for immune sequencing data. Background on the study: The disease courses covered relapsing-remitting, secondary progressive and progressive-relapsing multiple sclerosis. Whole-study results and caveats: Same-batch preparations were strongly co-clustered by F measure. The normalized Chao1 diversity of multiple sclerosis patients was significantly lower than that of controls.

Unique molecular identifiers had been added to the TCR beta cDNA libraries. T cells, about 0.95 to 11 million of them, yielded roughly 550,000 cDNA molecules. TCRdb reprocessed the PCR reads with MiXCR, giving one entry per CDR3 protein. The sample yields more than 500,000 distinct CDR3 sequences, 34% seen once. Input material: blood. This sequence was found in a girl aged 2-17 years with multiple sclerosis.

CDR3 protein: CASSYIEGYGYTF. The CDR3 DNA sequence: TGTGCCAGCAGTTACATCGAGGGCTATGGCTACACCTTC. The J gene is TRBJ1-2, the V gene TRBV6-2 or TRBV6-3; no firm D call. V lost 2 bases and J lost 4, with 8 bases in between. The CDR3 extends over 13 amino acids. Germline V CDR1 and CDR2: MNHEY, SVGEGT.